This entry describes one T cell receptor (beta chain). Its target is not known. Generated by immunoSEQ multiplex PCR, the TCRdb table keeps only in-frame clones and is missing some. Among 130,000 to 150,000 clones listed, around nine tenths were seen once. These data are taken from a study of T cell responses to AZD1222 COVID-19 vaccine. Germline V lookup: CDR1 KGHSH, CDR2 LQKENI. Trimming took 0 bases from V and 4 from J, leaving 18 bases between them. The CDR3 contains 18 residues. Study-wide findings and caveats: A mostly white British donor set with more females was recruited, and clonal diversity was possibly underestimated.

Sequenced material: peripheral blood, taken on day 0 of AZD1222 vaccination. The TCR sequence derives from an adult in good health. V is TRBV18 and J is TRBJ2-2; possible D gene TRBD2, 5 bases. CDR3 coding DNA: TGTGCCAGCTCACCACCCAACTTTTCCGGCCGGGGCACCGGGGAGCTGTTTTTT. Its translation: CASSPPNFSGRGTGELFF.